Listed below are T cell receptor beta chains from one sample, sequenced in a study of blood T cell repertoires in COVID-19. Method: immunoSEQ multiplex PCR; TCRdb's copy keeps in-frame clones and lacks some. Counted here are under 20,000 clones, roughly 90% occurring once; the ten biggest clones make up over 4%. Sample: peripheral blood. The receptors were sampled from a human donor in a cohort sampled during active COVID-19. The CDR3 runs from the conserved cysteine through the conserved F or W. A D gene is named only where the DNA matches it firmly. Rows give clone size only sometimes, using once, few, many, or a class for an expanded clone.

j_gene | v_gene | abundance | d_gene | CDR3aa | CDR3nt
TRBJ1-1 | TRBV7-9 | - | - | CASSLLSGVNTEAFF | TGTGCCAGCAGCTTACTTTCCGGGGTTAACACTGAAGCTTTCTTT
TRBJ2-1 | TRBV14 | - | TRBD2 | CASSQRGSSGKYNEQFF | TGTGCCAGCAGCCAAAGGGGCTCTAGCGGGAAATACAATGAGCAGTTCTTC
TRBJ2-7 | TRBV2 | - | - | CASSEEGLAYEQYF | TGTGCCAGCAGTGAGGAGGGTCTGGCCTACGAGCAGTACTTC
TRBJ2-7 | TRBV5-1 | - | TRBD1 | CASSLMSGGINEQYF | TGCGCCAGCAGCTTGATGTCAGGGGGCATCAACGAGCAGTACTTC
TRBJ2-7 | TRBV5-1 | - | - | CASSFVLGRIYEQYF | TGCGCCAGCAGCTTCGTATTGGGGAGGATTTACGAGCAGTACTTC
TRBJ2-1 | TRBV28 | - | TRBD2 | CASSSRGLVAGVYNEQFF | TGTGCCAGCAGTTCCCGGGGTTTAGTAGCGGGCGTTTACAATGAGCAGTTCTTC
TRBJ1-2 | TRBV25-1 | - | - | CASSDWTVYGYTF | TGTGCCAGCAGTGATTGGACAGTCTATGGCTACACCTTC
TRBJ1-1 | TRBV6-4 | - | - | CASSEQLNTEAFF | TGTGCCAGCAGTGAACAGCTGAACACTGAAGCTTTCTTT
TRBJ2-1 | TRBV29-1 | - | TRBD1 | CSAAGTGGNEQFF | TGCAGCGCCGCAGGGACAGGGGGGAATGAGCAGTTCTTC
TRBJ2-1 | TRBV2 | once | TRBD2 | CASLPGLAANNEQFF | TGTGCCAGCCTTCCGGGACTAGCGGCTAACAATGAGCAGTTCTTC
TRBJ2-4 | TRBV6-5 | once | TRBD1 | CASSNDRGLYIQYF | TGTGCCAGCAGCAATGACAGGGGGCTGTACATTCAGTACTTC
TRBJ1-2 | TRBV6-5 | - | TRBD1 | CASSYLGQGLSYTF | TGTGCCAGCAGTTACCTAGGACAGGGGCTTAGCTACACCTTC
TRBJ2-2 | TRBV5-1 | - | - | CASSPRLTPATGELFF | TGCGCCAGCAGCCCCCGGCTGACTCCCGCCACCGGGGAGCTGTTTTTT
TRBJ2-2 | TRBV2 | - | TRBD2 | CASRTPPTSGREHGELFF | TGTGCCAGCAGGACCCCCCCAACCAGCGGGAGGGAGCACGGGGAGCTGTTTTTT
TRBJ1-4 | TRBV27 | - | - | CASSFSSGFNEKLFF | TGTGCCAGCAGTTTTTCTTCGGGTTTTAATGAAAAACTGTTTTTT
TRBJ2-1 | TRBV5-1 | - | - | CASSLDRVSYNEQFF | TGCGCCAGCAGCTTGGACAGGGTTTCCTACAATGAGCAGTTCTTC
TRBJ2-7 | TRBV27 | once | - | CASSYRESSYEQYF | TGTGCCAGCAGTTACCGCGAGAGCTCCTACGAGCAGTACTTC
TRBJ1-2 | TRBV19 | - | - | CASRTGTKLANYGYTF | TGTGCCAGTAGAACCGGGACAAAGTTAGCTAACTATGGCTACACCTTC
TRBJ2-2 | TRBV6-5 | - | - | CASSYFGTNTGELFF | TGTGCCAGCAGTTACTTCGGTACGAACACCGGGGAGCTGTTTTTT
TRBJ2-7 | TRBV28 | - | - | CASSFPDSYEQYF | TGTGCCAGCAGTTTTCCGGACAGCTACGAGCAGTACTTC
TRBJ2-1 | TRBV25-1 | - | - | CASSQPGLHNEQFF | TGTGCCAGCAGCCAGCCCGGACTCCACAATGAGCAGTTCTTC
TRBJ2-3 | TRBV5-1 | - | - | CASRDLPPRVDTQYF | TGCGCCAGCAGGGACCTTCCCCCCAGGGTGGATACGCAGTATTTT
TRBJ1-1 | TRBV4-1 | - | - | CASSRNAGKGAEAFF | TGCGCCAGCAGCCGGAACGCGGGCAAAGGCGCTGAAGCTTTCTTT
TRBJ1-5 | TRBV16 | few | - | CASSHSGGDQPQHF | TGTGCCAGCAGCCATTCGGGAGGCGATCAGCCCCAGCATTTT
TRBJ2-7 | TRBV11-2 | - | - | CASSLGRGAYEQYF | TGTGCCAGCAGCTTAGGACGCGGGGCCTACGAGCAGTACTTC
TRBJ2-1 | TRBV29-1 | - | TRBD2 | CSVPGTSGISSYNEQFF | TGCAGCGTTCCTGGGACTAGCGGAATTTCCTCCTACAATGAGCAGTTCTTC
TRBJ2-1 | TRBV1 | - | - | CTSSRGLPSSYNEQFF | TGCACCAGCAGCCGGGGACTACCGTCCTCCTACAATGAGCAGTTCTTC
TRBJ2-7 | TRBV6-5 | - | TRBD1 | CASSISGTENYEQYF | TGTGCCAGCAGTATCTCCGGGACAGAAAACTACGAGCAGTACTTC
TRBJ2-7 | TRBV5-1 | few | - | CASSKGPGSTLGEQYF | TGCGCCAGCAGTAAGGGCCCAGGGTCCACCCTCGGAGAGCAGTACTTC
TRBJ2-3 | TRBV5-1 | - | TRBD1 | CASSSTGVSADTQYF | TGCGCCAGCAGCTCGACAGGGGTGAGCGCAGATACGCAGTATTTT